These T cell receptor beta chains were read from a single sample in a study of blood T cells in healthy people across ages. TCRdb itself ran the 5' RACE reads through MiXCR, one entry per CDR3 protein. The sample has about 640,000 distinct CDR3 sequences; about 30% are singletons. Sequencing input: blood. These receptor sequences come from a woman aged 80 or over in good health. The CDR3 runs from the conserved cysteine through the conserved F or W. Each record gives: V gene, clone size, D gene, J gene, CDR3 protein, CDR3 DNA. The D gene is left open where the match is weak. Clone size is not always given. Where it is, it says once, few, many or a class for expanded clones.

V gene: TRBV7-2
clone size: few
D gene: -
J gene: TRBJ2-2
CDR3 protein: CASSSLAPGELFF
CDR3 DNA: TGTGCCAGCAGCTCCCTAGCTCCCGGGGAGCTGTTTTTT

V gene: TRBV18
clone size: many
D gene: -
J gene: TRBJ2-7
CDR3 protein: CASSHGGTYEQYF
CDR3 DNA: TGTGCCAGCTCACACGGTGGGACCTACGAGCAGTACTTC

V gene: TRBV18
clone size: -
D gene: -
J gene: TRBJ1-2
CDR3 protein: CASSPPRGGDGYTF
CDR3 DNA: TGTGCCAGCTCACCACCGCGGGGTGGAGATGGCTACACCTTC

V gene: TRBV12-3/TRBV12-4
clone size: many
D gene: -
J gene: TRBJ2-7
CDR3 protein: CASREGGNEQYF
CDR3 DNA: TGTGCCAGCAGGGAGGGGGGGAACGAGCAGTACTTC

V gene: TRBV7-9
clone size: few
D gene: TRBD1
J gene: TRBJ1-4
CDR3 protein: CASGPGQGGEKLFF
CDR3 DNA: TGTGCCAGCGGGCCCGGACAGGGTGGTGAAAAACTGTTTTTT

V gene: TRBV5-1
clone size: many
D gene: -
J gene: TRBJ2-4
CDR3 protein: CASSLEPGRDIQYF
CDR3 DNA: TGCGCCAGCAGCTTGGAGCCGGGAAGGGACATTCAGTACTTC

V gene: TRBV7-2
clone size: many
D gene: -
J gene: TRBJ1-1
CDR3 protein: CASSLDSGSNTEAFF
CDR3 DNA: TGTGCCAGCAGCTTAGATAGTGGCAGTAACACTGAAGCTTTCTTT

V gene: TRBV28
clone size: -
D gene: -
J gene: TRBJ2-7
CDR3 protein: CASTLRGASSYEQYF
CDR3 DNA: TGTGCCAGCACCTTAAGGGGTGCTTCGTCCTACGAGCAGTACTTC

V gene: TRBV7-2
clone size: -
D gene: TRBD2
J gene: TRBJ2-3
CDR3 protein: CASSLLASGGDTQYF
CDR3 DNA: TGTGCCAGCAGCTTACTGGCTAGCGGGGGTGATACGCAGTATTTT

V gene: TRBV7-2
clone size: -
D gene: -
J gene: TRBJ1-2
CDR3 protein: CASSPGPPAGYTF
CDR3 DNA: TGTGCCAGCAGTCCGGGCCCCCCAGCGGGCTACACCTTC

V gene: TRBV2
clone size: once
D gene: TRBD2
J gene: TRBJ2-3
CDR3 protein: CASSKGLVGADTQYF
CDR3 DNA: TGTGCCAGCAGCAAGGGACTAGTGGGGGCAGATACGCAGTATTTT

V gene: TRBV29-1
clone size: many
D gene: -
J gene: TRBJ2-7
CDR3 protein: CSVVFNTYEQYF
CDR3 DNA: TGCAGCGTTGTTTTTAATACCTACGAGCAGTACTTC

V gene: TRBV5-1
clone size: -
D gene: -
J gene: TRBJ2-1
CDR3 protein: CASSPGDTLGVNEQFF
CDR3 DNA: TGCGCCAGCAGCCCGGGGGACACCTTAGGGGTCAATGAGCAGTTCTTC

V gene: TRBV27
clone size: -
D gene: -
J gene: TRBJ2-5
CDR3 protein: CASSVAVPVHQETQYF
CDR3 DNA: TGTGCCAGCAGCGTAGCCGTTCCGGTCCACCAAGAGACCCAGTACTTC

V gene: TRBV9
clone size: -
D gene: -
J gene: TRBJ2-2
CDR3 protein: CASSVYSGSSGELFF
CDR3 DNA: TGTGCCAGCAGCGTGTATTCCGGAAGCTCCGGGGAGCTGTTTTTT

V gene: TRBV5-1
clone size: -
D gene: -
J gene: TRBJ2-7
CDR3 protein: CASSSPSAQTFSYEQYF
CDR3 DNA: TGCGCCAGCAGCTCCCCCTCGGCCCAAACATTCTCCTACGAGCAGTACTTC

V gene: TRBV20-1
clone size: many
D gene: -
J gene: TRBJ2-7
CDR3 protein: CSFTGSIYEQYF
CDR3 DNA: TGCAGTTTCACAGGCTCAATCTACGAGCAGTACTTC

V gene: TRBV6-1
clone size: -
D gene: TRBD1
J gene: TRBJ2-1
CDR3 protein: CASSVDRDSYNEQFF
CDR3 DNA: TGTGCCAGCAGCGTGGACAGGGATTCCTACAATGAGCAGTTCTTC

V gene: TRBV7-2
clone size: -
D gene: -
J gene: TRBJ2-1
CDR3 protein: CASSYAEGQAYNEQFF
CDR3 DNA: TGTGCCAGCAGCTACGCGGAGGGCCAGGCCTACAATGAGCAGTTCTTC

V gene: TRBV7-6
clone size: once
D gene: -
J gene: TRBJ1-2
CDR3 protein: CASSLGSSRGYGYTF
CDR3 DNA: TGTGCCAGCAGCCTTGGGTCTTCCCGGGGCTATGGCTACACCTTC

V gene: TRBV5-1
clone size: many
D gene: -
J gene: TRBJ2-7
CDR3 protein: CASSRDRDSYEQYF
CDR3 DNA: TGCGCCAGCAGCAGGGATAGGGACTCCTACGAGCAGTACTTC

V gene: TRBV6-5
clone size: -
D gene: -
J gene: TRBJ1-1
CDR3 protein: CATSPGATNTEAFF
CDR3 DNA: TGTGCCACCAGCCCAGGGGCCACGAACACTGAAGCTTTCTTT

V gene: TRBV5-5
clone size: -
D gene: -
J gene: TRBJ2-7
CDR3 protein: CASSWPGRSYEQYF
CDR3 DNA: TGTGCCAGCAGCTGGCCGGGCAGATCCTACGAGCAGTACTTC

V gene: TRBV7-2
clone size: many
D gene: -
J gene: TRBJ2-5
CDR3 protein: CASSLSTRETQYF
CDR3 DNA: TGTGCCAGCAGCTTATCCACGCGGGAGACCCAGTACTTC

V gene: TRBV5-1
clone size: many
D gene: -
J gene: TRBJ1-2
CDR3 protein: CASSPIQGSGYGYTF
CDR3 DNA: TGCGCCAGCAGCCCCATACAGGGTTCCGGCTATGGCTACACCTTC

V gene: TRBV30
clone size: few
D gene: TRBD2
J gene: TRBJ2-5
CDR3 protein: CAWSRGGVRETQYF
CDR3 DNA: TGTGCCTGGAGTCGCGGGGGGGTGAGGGAGACCCAGTACTTC

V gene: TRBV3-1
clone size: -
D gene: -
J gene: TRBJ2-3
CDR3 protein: CASSQDPERTRYF
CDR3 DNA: TGTGCCAGCAGCCAAGACCCCGAGCGGACGCGGTATTTT